This T cell receptor (beta chain) was sequenced for a study of graft-versus-host responses after intestinal transplantation. Study summary: Tacrolimus plus steroids were given to all recipients for approximately 3 years, preceded by anti-thymocyte globulin induction. Findings of the study overall: When patients had graft-donor T cell macrochimerism, their allografts held high graft-versus-host to host-versus-graft clonal ratios.

Germline lookup yields CDR1 SGHVS and CDR2 FQNEAQ. The length of the CDR3 is 13 residues. V was shortened by 0 bases and J by 5 bases, with 6 bases between the two germline ends. Clones were sequenced by immunoSEQ multiplex PCR, and TCRdb holds only the in-frame ones, with some missing. Here the sample spans over 40,000 clones, 85% to 95% being singletons. As to this clone: Its specificity is not known.

This clonotype was sampled from a human patient who received an intestinal transplant, so some T cells may come from the graft donor. This chain joins TRBV7-8 and TRBJ2-3, with a weak D call TRBD2 (6 bases). Source: PBMCs, taken 786 days after a first intestinal transplant, on the day of a second. CDR3 loop: CASSLAREDTQYF. The CDR3 bases are TGTGCCAGCAGCTTAGCGCGGGAAGATACGCAGTATTTT.